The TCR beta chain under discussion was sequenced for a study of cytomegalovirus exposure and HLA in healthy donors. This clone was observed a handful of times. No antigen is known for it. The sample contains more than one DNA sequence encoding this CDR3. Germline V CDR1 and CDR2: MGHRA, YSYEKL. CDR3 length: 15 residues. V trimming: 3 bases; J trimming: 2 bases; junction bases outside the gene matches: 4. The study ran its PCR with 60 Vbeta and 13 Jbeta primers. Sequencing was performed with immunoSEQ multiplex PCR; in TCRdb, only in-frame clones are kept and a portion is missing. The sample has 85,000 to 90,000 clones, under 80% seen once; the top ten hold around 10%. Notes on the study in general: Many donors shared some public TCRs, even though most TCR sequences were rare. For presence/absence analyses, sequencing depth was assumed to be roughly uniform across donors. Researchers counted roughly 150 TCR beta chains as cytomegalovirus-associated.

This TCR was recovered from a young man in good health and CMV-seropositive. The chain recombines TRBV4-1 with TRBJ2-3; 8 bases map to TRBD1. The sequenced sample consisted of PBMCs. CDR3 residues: CASSHLDRDTDTQYF. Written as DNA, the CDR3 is TGCGCCAGCAGCCATCTGGACAGGGACACAGATACGCAGTATTTT.